Each of the 8 T cell receptor beta chains below was sequenced from the same sample in a study of blood T cells in healthy people across ages. Sample-barcoded 5' priming and a J-beta primer mix drove a second PCR of roughly 7 to 11 cycles. In TCRdb, the 5' RACE reads were re-called with MiXCR into one record per CDR3 protein. The repertoire holds about 2 million distinct CDR3 sequences, with roughly 49% as singletons. Sequenced input: blood. These receptor sequences come from a woman aged 40 to 50 in good health.

CDR3 in DNA: TGTGCCAGCAGCGCAGGACAGGGTTATAATCAGCCCCAGCATTTT. This translates into CASSAGQGYNQPQHF. The V call is TRBV9, the J call TRBJ1-5, with 8 bases fitting TRBD1. The germline V gene has CDR1 SGDLS and CDR2 YYNGEE. J gave up 4 bases and V 3 bases, and 6 bases lay outside the gene matches. There are 15 residues in the CDR3.

By share, this clonotype counts as medium-sized. This sequence joins TRBV20-1 and TRBJ2-7; 8 bases match TRBD1. The CDR3 is 14 amino acids. The trim removed 4 bases at V and 3 bases at J, leaving 8 bases unmatched. CDR1 is DFQATT, CDR2 SNEGSKA, per germline (reference sequence). The CDR3 DNA is TGCAGTGCTATTACCCGGGACAGGAGCTACGAGCAGTACTTC. Translating it yields CSAITRDRSYEQYF.

This chain joins TRBV24-1 and TRBJ2-5; possibly TRBD1 or TRBD2 for D (5 bases each). V lost 3 bases and J lost 0, with 10 bases in between. The CDR3 has 15 amino acids. Germline CDR1 and CDR2: KGHDR and SFDVKD. The CDR3 DNA follows: TGTGCCACCAGTGATCGTGGGACCAACCAAGAGACCCAGTACTTC. Protein sequence: CATSDRGTNQETQYF.

The rearrangement joins TRBV27 to TRBJ2-6; D is ambiguous. This CDR3 spans 19 amino acids. CDR1 is MNHEY, CDR2 SMNVEV, per germline (reference sequence). V was clipped by 5 bases and J by 1 base, with 21 bases between them. As DNA, the CDR3 is TGTGCCAGCAGTCATAGTAACAGAAATTCTCTGTCTGGGGCCAACGTCCTGACTTTC. Translated: CASSHSNRNSLSGANVLTF.

The chain joins TRBV6-2 or TRBV6-3 to TRBJ2-7, with 7 bases identical to TRBD2. Trimming took 5 bases from V and 5 from J; bases not matched to a gene: 12. This CDR3 comprises 15 residues. CDR1 MNHEY and CDR2 SVGEGT come from the germline V gene. CDR3 sequence reads: CASSTNSGLRDEQYF. The DNA for the CDR3 is TGTGCCAGCAGTACCAATAGCGGGCTCCGGGACGAGCAGTACTTC.

V and J are TRBV6-6 and TRBJ2-1; 9 positions match TRBD1. The germline V gene encodes CDR1 MNHNY and CDR2 SVGAGI (reference sequence). The CDR3 has 15 amino acids. Trimming removed 6 bases from V and 4 bases from J; junction bases left unmatched: 7. The DNA of the CDR3 is TGTGCCAGCAGCGAACCGGGACAGGGTTACAATGAGCAGTTCTTC. Translation: CASSEPGQGYNEQFF.

This clonotype was picked up a small number of times. The chain carries TRBV28 and TRBJ1-2; D is ambiguous. The germline V gene encodes CDR1 MDHEN and CDR2 SYDVKM. V lost 5 bases and J lost 7, with 17 bases in between. The CDR3 extends over 14 amino acids. CDR3: CASSQHGLGFGYTF. DNA for the CDR3: TGTGCCAGCAGTCAACACGGGTTGGGGTTTGGCTACACCTTC.

CDR3 sequence (DNA): TGTGCCAGCAGCCAACAGGTACAGGGAGCGGAGGAAAAACTGTTTTTT. This translates into CASSQQVQGAEEKLFF. The chain joins TRBV4-2 to TRBJ1-4, with D perhaps TRBD1 (6 bases). CDR3 length equals 16 residues. V shed 2 bases and J shed 8 bases, with 18 bases lying between them. Germline loops: CDR1 LGHNA, CDR2 YNFKEQ.